These 28 T cell receptor beta chains were all obtained from the same sample, sequenced in a study of OX40 agonist ivuxolimab in advanced cancers. Clones were sequenced by immunoSEQ multiplex PCR, and TCRdb holds only the in-frame ones, with some missing. This table has around 67,000 clones, 87% appearing once. The sample was CD4+ or CD8+ T cells sorted from blood, taken in a trial of the OX40 agonist ivuxolimab. These receptors were obtained from an adult with an advanced solid tumor such as melanoma, head and neck, liver or kidney cancer.

The chain is built from TRBV18 and TRBJ1-4; D unclear. With 4 bases removed from V and 5 bases from J, the gap between germline ends came to 11 bases. The germline CDR1 and CDR2 sequences are KGHSH and LQKENI. The CDR3 is 14 amino acids. The CDR3 loop reads CASSRSTTNEKLFF. The CDR3, as DNA: TGTGCCAGCTCACGTTCCACGACGAATGAAAAACTGTTTTTT. Complete variable domain (other parts from reference TRBV18 and TRBJ1-4): NAGVMQNPRHLVRRRGQEARLRCSPMKGHSHVYWYRQLPEEGLKFMVYLQKENIIDESGMPKERFSAEFPKEGPSILRIQQVVRGDSAAYFCASSRSTTNEKLFFGSGTQLSVL.

The chain carries TRBV19 and TRBJ1-5; D possibly corresponds to TRBD1 (6 bases). Trimming pared 6 bases from V and 5 bases from J, leaving 14 bases between. Germline V CDR1 and CDR2: LNHDA, SQIVND (reference sequence). The CDR3 totals 14 residues. The CDR3 protein is CASSLRDTYQPQHF. CDR3 nucleotide sequence: TGTGCCAGTAGCCTCCGGGACACCTATCAGCCCCAGCATTTT.

For the CDR3, the DNA is TGTGCCAGCAGCCTGGATCTGGCTAGCGGGGGGCGGGAGCAGTTCTTC. The encoded protein is CASSLDLASGGREQFF. The chain carries TRBV9 and TRBJ2-1, with TRBD2 identical over 11 bases. The germline CDR1 and CDR2 sequences are SGDLS and YYNGEE. The junction had 13 bases not matched to a gene; V was cut back by 4 bases and J by 10 bases. This CDR3 is built from 16 residues.

This rearrangement joins TRBV2 to TRBJ2-3; D not resolved. With 3 bases removed from V and 0 bases from J, the gap between germline ends came to 1 base. CDR1 is SNHLY, CDR2 FYNNEI, per germline. The CDR3 runs 12 residues. CDR3: CASSESTDTQYF. The CDR3 DNA sequence: TGTGCCAGCAGTGAGAGCACAGATACGCAGTATTTT.

The genes are TRBV9 and TRBJ1-4; D perhaps matches TRBD1 (6 bases). This CDR3 is built from 15 residues. Germline loops: CDR1 SGDLS, CDR2 YYNGEE. Trimming stripped 0 bases from V and 2 bases from J, with 8 bases between. The CDR3 loop is CASSVDDRTNEKLFF. CDR3 sequence (DNA): TGTGCCAGCAGCGTAGACGACAGGACTAATGAAAAACTGTTTTTT.

The CDR3 sequence: CASSVGPLGDEKLFF. The CDR3 coding sequence is TGTGCCAGCAGCGTAGGCCCCCTCGGGGATGAAAAACTGTTTTTT. V is TRBV9 and J is TRBJ1-4; D uncertain. The CDR3 has 15 amino acids. CDR1 and CDR2 (germline): SGDLS, YYNGEE. Trimming stripped 0 bases from V and 6 bases from J, with 12 bases between.

The gene calls are TRBV4-3 and TRBJ1-3, with D unresolved. The CDR3 is 15 residues long. Germline V CDR1 and CDR2: LGHNA, YSLEER. V was clipped by 0 bases and J by 3 bases, with 9 bases between them. CDR3 amino acids: CASSQDLGSGNTIYF. CDR3 sequence (DNA): TGCGCCAGCAGCCAAGATCTCGGTAGTGGAAACACCATATATTTT.

This rearrangement joins TRBV6-6 to TRBJ1-4, with TRBD1 matching over 8 bases. The CDR3 is 14 amino acids. Unmatched junction bases numbered 4, after V lost 2 bases and J lost 8 bases. Germline values: CDR1 MNHNY, CDR2 SVGAGI (reference sequence). CDR3 amino acids: CASSYPGGSEKLFF. DNA for the CDR3: TGTGCCAGCAGTTACCCAGGGGGCTCGGAAAAACTGTTTTTT.

The rearrangement uses TRBV28 and TRBJ1-5, with D perhaps matching TRBD1 (5 bases). CDR1 and CDR2 (germline): MDHEN, SYDVKM. This CDR3 is 16 amino acids long. The germline V and J ends were trimmed by 2 bases and 6 bases, with 17 bases remaining between them. The DNA of the CDR3 is TGTGCCAGCAGTTTAATTGGACAAGCTCGTGGTCAGCCCCAGCATTTT. Protein sequence: CASSLIGQARGQPQHF.

The chain uses TRBV7-3 and TRBJ1-5, with D possibly TRBD1 on 5 matching bases. V was cut by 5 bases and J by 3 bases, with 8 bases left in between. Germline V lookup: CDR1 SGHTA, CDR2 FQGTGA. CDR3 length: 13 amino acids. CDR3 region: CASSAGPNQPQHF. CDR3 DNA: TGTGCCAGCAGCGCAGGGCCCAATCAGCCCCAGCATTTT.

This clone was detected only a few times. The chain couples TRBV11-3 to TRBJ1-1; perhaps TRBD1 as D (5 bases). This CDR3 region has 15 residues. Germline values: CDR1 SGHNT, CDR2 YENEEA. The V end lost 1 base, the J end lost 2 bases, and 11 bases lay between the germline ends. This chain's CDR3 is CASSLGGTYNTEAFF. The CDR3 nucleotides read TGTGCCAGCAGCTTAGGAGGGACCTATAACACTGAAGCTTTCTTT.

The CDR3 DNA reads TGTGCCAGCAGCTTAGTTTTGGGTAGAGCACGGGAGCAGTACTTC. This sequence encodes CASSLVLGRAREQYF. This chain connects TRBV11-3 to TRBJ2-7; D unclear. There are 15 residues in the CDR3. CDR1 and CDR2 from the germline V gene are SGHNT and YENEEA. Trimming shortened V by 1 base and J by 7 bases, and 17 bases separated the two germline ends. Supplemented by reference TRBV11-3 and TRBJ2-7, the full variable domain reads EAGVVQSPRYKIIEKKQPVAFWCNPISGHNTLYWYLQNLGQGPELLIRYENEEAVDDSQLPKDRFSAERLKGVDSTLKIQPAELGDSAVYLCASSLVLGRAREQYFGPGTRLTVT.

The CDR3 spells CASSFGQGTGELFF. The CDR3 nucleotides are TGTGCCAGCAGCTTCGGACAGGGCACCGGGGAGCTGTTTTTT. The rearrangement links TRBV9 to TRBJ2-2; TRBD1 aligns across 8 bases. Germline assignment: CDR1 SGDLS and CDR2 YYNGEE. Trimming at V came to 4 bases and at J to 4 bases, leaving 3 bases not matched to a gene. This CDR3 is 14 amino acids long. Looking up the rest from reference TRBV9 and TRBJ2-2 gives the full variable domain: DSGVTQTPKHLITATGQRVTLRCSPRSGDLSVYWYQQSLDQGLQFLIQYYNGEERAKGNILERFSAQQFPDLHSELNLSSLELGDSALYFCASSFGQGTGELFFGEGSRLTVL.

In DNA, the CDR3 is TGTGCCAGCAGTAACCCCGGCAGGGTCTACGAGCAGTACTTC. It codes for CASSNPGRVYEQYF. The chain is built from TRBV6-6 and TRBJ2-7; TRBD1 is a possible D gene (5 bases). CDR1 is MNHNY, CDR2 SVGAGI, per germline (reference sequence). V gave up 5 bases and J gave up 3 bases, with 14 bases separating them. The CDR3 has 14 residues.

This chain uses TRBV6-5 with TRBJ1-2; 8 nucleotides agree with TRBD1. Germline V gene sequence: CDR1 MNHEY, CDR2 SVGAGI. The CDR3 is made up of 15 amino acids. The junction had 8 bases not matched to a gene; V was cut back by 6 bases and J by 2 bases. The CDR3 loop reads CASRKQGAENYGYTF. The CDR3 nucleotides are TGTGCCAGCAGAAAGCAGGGGGCCGAAAACTATGGCTACACCTTC.

CDR3 residues: CASRRMGTGNTIYF. In DNA, the CDR3 is TGTGCCAGCAGAAGAATGGGTACTGGAAACACCATATATTTT. This sequence joins TRBV2 and TRBJ1-3; no reliable D call. The CDR3 runs to 14 residues. Germline-derived CDR1 and CDR2 are SNHLY and FYNNEI. With 6 bases removed from V and 2 bases from J, the gap between germline ends came to 11 bases.

V usage is TRBV28 and J usage is TRBJ1-2; D gene ambiguous. The germline gives CDR1 MDHEN, CDR2 SYDVKM. The CDR3 runs to 11 residues. Trimming shortened V by 6 bases and J by 6 bases, and 8 bases separated the two germline ends. The CDR3 reads CASRLRDGYTF. The CDR3 nucleotides are TGTGCCAGCAGACTTCGTGATGGCTACACCTTC.

The V call is TRBV28, the J call TRBJ2-7; 9 bases are shared with TRBD2. After removal of 7 bases from V and 6 bases from J, the junction contained 10 bases not matched to a gene. The CDR3 covers 14 residues. Germline CDR1 reads MDHEN; CDR2 reads SYDVKM. The chain's CDR3 is CASTPSSGSGEQYF. In DNA, the CDR3 is TGTGCCAGCACCCCTAGTAGCGGGAGCGGCGAGCAGTACTTC.

This clone was picked up a small number of times. The genes are TRBV6-6 and TRBJ2-3; D might be TRBD2 (6 bases). Trimming took off 4 bases at V and 6 bases at J, with 11 bases between the two ends. The CDR3 is 13 residues long. The germline V gene encodes CDR1 MNHNY and CDR2 SVGAGI (reference sequence). CDR3 nucleotide sequence: TGTGCCAGCAGTTTGGACTATGTGGATACGCAGTATTTT. As protein: CASSLDYVDTQYF.

The rearrangement uses TRBV7-6 and TRBJ2-2; 9 bases align to TRBD1. V was pared by 5 bases and J by 3 bases, with 7 bases of the junction left unmatched. The germline CDR1 and CDR2 sequences are SGHVS and FNYEAQ. The CDR3 runs to 16 residues. CDR3: CASSAFWTGDTGELFF. The CDR3 DNA sequence: TGTGCCAGCAGCGCATTCTGGACAGGGGACACCGGGGAGCTGTTTTTT.

This clone was seen a single time. The chain combines TRBV4-3 with TRBJ1-3; D remains ambiguous. CDR1 is LGHNA and CDR2 is YSLEER in the germline V gene. Trimming removed 0 bases at V and 0 bases at J, with 15 bases between. The CDR3 loop spans 18 amino acids. The CDR3 protein is CASSQDEPAGYSGNTIYF. As DNA, the CDR3 is TGCGCCAGCAGCCAAGATGAGCCGGCAGGCTACTCTGGAAACACCATATATTTT.

V and J are TRBV7-8 and TRBJ1-3; D ambiguous. CDR3 length: 15 amino acids. Trimming cost V 1 base and J 1 base, with 8 bases left between them. The V gene's germline CDR1 is SGHVS and CDR2 FQNEAQ. In DNA, the CDR3 is TGTGCCAGCAGCTTAGAACGGCAGTCTGGAAACACCATATATTTT. Protein product: CASSLERQSGNTIYF. Based on the CDR3 plus reference TRBV7-8 and TRBJ1-3, the full variable domain is GAGVSQSPRYKVAKRGQDVALRCDPISGHVSLFWYQQALGQGPEFLTYFQNEAQLDKSGLPSDRFFAERPEGSVSTLKIQRTQQEDSAVYLCASSLERQSGNTIYFGEGSWLTVV.

The chain is built from TRBV28 and TRBJ2-7; possible D gene TRBD1, 5 bases. V was pared by 8 bases and J by 4 bases, with 12 bases between. The CDR3 spans 12 residues. CDR1 is MDHEN and CDR2 is SYDVKM in the germline V gene. The CDR3 spells CASQGFAYEQYF. The CDR3 DNA is TGTGCCAGCCAGGGATTTGCGTACGAGCAGTACTTC.

The rearrangement joins TRBV30 to TRBJ2-7, with D maybe TRBD2 (5 bases). The CDR3 runs to 15 residues. Trimming took off 2 bases at V and 5 bases at J, with 19 bases between the two ends. The germline CDR1 and CDR2 sequences are GTSNPN and SVGIG (reference sequence). CDR3 sequence: CAWSKDLLSTDEQYF. The CDR3 DNA is TGTGCCTGGAGTAAGGACTTACTGAGCACGGACGAGCAGTACTTC.

This chain links TRBV27 with TRBJ2-7, with 10 bases that match TRBD1. The germline CDR1 and CDR2 sequences are MNHEY and SMNVEV (reference sequence). The CDR3 extends over 14 amino acids. The V gene end was trimmed by 7 bases and the J gene end by 1 base; junction bases not matched to a gene: 4. The DNA for the CDR3 is TGTGCCAGCATGGGACAGGGGTCTTCCTACGAGCAGTACTTC. It specifies CASMGQGSSYEQYF.

The chain has TRBV11-2 and TRBJ2-1, with D uncertain. In germline, CDR1 is SGHAT, CDR2 FQNNGV. Trimming took off 3 bases at V and 7 bases at J, with 1 base between the two ends. The CDR3 loop spans 10 amino acids. CDR3 region: CASSFNEQFF. CDR3 nucleotides: TGTGCCAGCAGCTTTAATGAGCAGTTCTTC.

Comment on this clone: Its ends do not fully match the called genes, so a read error is possible. The chain recombines TRBV7-3 with TRBJ1-1; D might be TRBD1 (5 bases). Germline CDR1 reads SGHTA; CDR2 reads FQGTGA. The CDR3 extends over 14 amino acids. The CDR3 sequence: CVSSFGGSNTEAFF. As DNA, the CDR3 is TGTGTCAGCAGCTTCGGGGGATCGAACACTGAAGCTTTCTTT.

This clone was seen only a few times. The chain joins TRBV7-2 to TRBJ2-2; either TRBD1 or TRBD2 may supply D (5 bases each). CDR1 is SGHTA, CDR2 FQGNSA, per germline. V gave up 5 bases and J gave up 4 bases, with 11 bases separating them. The CDR3 has 14 amino acids. Here the CDR3 DNA reads TGTGCCAGCAGCCCCAAGGGGAGCACCGGGGAGCTGTTTTTT. The encoded protein is CASSPKGSTGELFF. The full variable domain, in which reference TRBV7-2 and TRBJ2-2 provide the parts outside the CDR3, is GAGVSQSPSNKVTEKGKDVELRCDPISGHTALYWYRQSLGQGLEFLIYFQGNSAPDKSGLPSDRFSAERTGGSVSTLTIQRTQQEDSAVYLCASSPKGSTGELFFGEGSRLTVL.